Listed here are 27 T cell receptor beta chains from one sample, sequenced in a study of shared clonotypes between healthy human individuals. As defined, naive CD8 cells were CD45RO-negative and positively selected for CCR7, with terminally differentiated effector memory CD45RA+ cells excluded. Here immunoSEQ multiplex PCR was the method, and the copy in TCRdb shows in-frame clones only, minus some. There are more than 2 million clones in the sample; 85% to 95% occur only once, and less than 2% lies in the top ten. The specimen sequenced was naive CD8+ T cells from PBMCs. Every receptor here comes from a man aged 18-30 years in good health. Some clones in this sample may be carry-over from other donors' samples.

V usage is TRBV28 and J usage is TRBJ2-4, with TRBD2 identical over 7 bases. J gave up 7 bases and V 3 bases, and 6 bases lay outside the gene matches. This CDR3 has 14 residues. Looked up from germline, CDR1 is MDHEN and CDR2 is SYDVKM. The CDR3 nucleotides read TGTGCCAGCAGTTTTCGGGGGGTGGAGAACATTCAGTACTTC. It encodes CASSFRGVENIQYF.

V usage is TRBV19 and J usage is TRBJ1-5, with TRBD1 matching over 8 bases. The ends lost 5 bases at V and 1 base at J; junction bases unmatched: 4. This CDR3 has 15 residues. Germline CDR1 reads LNHDA; CDR2 reads SQIVND (reference sequence). CDR3 bases: TGTGCCAGTAGTTTCCGGACAGGGAGCAATCAGCCCCAGCATTTT. It encodes CASSFRTGSNQPQHF.

Concerning this clone itself: The sample has other DNA sequences that encode this CDR3 too. The chain recombines TRBV27 with TRBJ1-5; D uncertain. The germline V gene has CDR1 MNHEY and CDR2 SMNVEV (reference sequence). The CDR3 has 14 amino acids. V was cut by 3 bases and J by 0 bases, with 6 bases left in between. The DNA of the CDR3 is TGTGCCAGCAGTTTGGTTGGTAGCAATCAGCCCCAGCATTTT. Translating it yields CASSLVGSNQPQHF.

The CDR3 region has the DNA TGCGCCAGCAGCCAAGGCCCAGGCAGGGCGGGAGAGACCCAGTACTTC. Protein: CASSQGPGRAGETQYF. V gene TRBV4-1 combines with J gene TRBJ2-5; D is perhaps TRBD1 or TRBD2 (5 bases each). Trimming removed 1 base at V and 4 bases at J, with 16 bases between. Germline V gene data show CDR1 as MGHRA and CDR2 as YSYEKL. The CDR3 sequence is 16 residues long.

The chain is built from TRBV18 and TRBJ1-5; D unclear. Trimming removed 3 bases at V and 4 bases at J, with 19 bases between. CDR3 length equals 17 residues. Germline V lookup: CDR1 KGHSH, CDR2 LQKENI. The CDR3 spells CASSPYRVPGGNQPQHF. The CDR3 bases are TGTGCCAGCTCACCCTACCGGGTCCCCGGTGGGAATCAGCCCCAGCATTTT.

This clone turned up a few times. The CDR3 protein is CASSPSGEGMNYGYTF. The CDR3, as DNA: TGCGCCAGCAGCCCATCTGGGGAAGGGATGAACTATGGCTACACCTTC. The J gene is TRBJ1-2, the V gene TRBV4-1, with unresolved D. CDR1 is MGHRA, CDR2 YSYEKL, per germline. The CDR3 has 16 amino acids. Trimming left V 4 bases short and J 2 bases short, with 17 bases between.

The count of this clone is one. The chain combines TRBV5-5 with TRBJ2-7, with a possible D match to TRBD2 (7 bases). V was clipped by 0 bases and J by 7 bases, with 14 bases between them. The CDR3 totals 14 residues. The germline V gene has CDR1 SGHKS and CDR2 YYEKEE (reference sequence). The CDR3 reads CASSLEAGALEQYF. In DNA form, the CDR3 reads TGTGCCAGCAGCTTGGAGGCGGGGGCCCTGGAGCAGTACTTC.

With regard to this clone: Within the sample, other DNA sequences also encode this same CDR3. The V call is TRBV19, the J call TRBJ2-1, with TRBD2 identical over 7 bases. The V segment lost 3 bases and the J segment 1 base; nucleotides outside the gene matches: 3. The CDR3 covers 15 residues. Germline-derived CDR1 and CDR2 are LNHDA and SQIVND (reference sequence). The CDR3 region is CASSMGGSSYNEQFF. For the CDR3, the DNA is TGTGCCAGTAGTATGGGCGGGAGTTCCTACAATGAGCAGTTCTTC.

The chain is built from TRBV10-3 and TRBJ2-3, with 11 bases fitting TRBD1. V dropped 6 bases and J dropped 4; count of bases not matched to a gene: 3. The CDR3 has 14 amino acids. Looked up from germline, CDR1 is ENHRY and CDR2 is SYGVKD. As DNA, the CDR3 is TGTGCCATCAGGGGACAGGGGGTCTCAGATACGCAGTATTTT. Its translation is CAIRGQGVSDTQYF.

The chain couples TRBV19 to TRBJ2-2; D is undetermined. The CDR3 contains 12 residues. Germline V lookup: CDR1 LNHDA, CDR2 SQIVND (reference sequence). V was clipped by 7 bases and J by 6 bases, with 9 bases between them. The CDR3 DNA reads TGTGCCAGTATGGCCATGGCCGGGGAGCTGTTTTTT. Its protein is CASMAMAGELFF.

The V and J genes are TRBV7-9 and TRBJ2-3, with D perhaps matching TRBD1 (6 bases). V was cut by 0 bases and J by 6 bases, with 7 bases left in between. The CDR3 has 13 amino acids. The germline CDR1 and CDR2 sequences are SEHNR and FQNEAQ (reference sequence). CDR3 residues: CASSLAGADTQYF. The CDR3 DNA reads as TGTGCCAGCAGCTTAGCGGGGGCGGATACGCAGTATTTT.

The chain has TRBV9 and TRBJ2-2; no firm D call. The germline V and J ends were trimmed by 0 bases and 6 bases, with 9 bases remaining between them. The CDR3 length is 14 residues. In germline, CDR1 is SGDLS, CDR2 YYNGEE. DNA of the CDR3: TGTGCCAGCAGCGTAGGCTTAAGTTCCGGGGAGCTGTTTTTT. Translation: CASSVGLSSGELFF. Supplemented by reference TRBV9 and TRBJ2-2, the full variable domain reads DSGVTQTPKHLITATGQRVTLRCSPRSGDLSVYWYQQSLDQGLQFLIQYYNGEERAKGNILERFSAQQFPDLHSELNLSSLELGDSALYFCASSVGLSSGELFFGEGSRLTVL.

The chain has TRBV27 and TRBJ2-1; D possibly corresponds to TRBD1 (5 bases). This CDR3 is built from 15 residues. V lost 5 bases and J lost 6, with 17 bases in between. Germline V gene lookup returns CDR1 MNHEY and CDR2 SMNVEV (reference sequence). The CDR3 here is CASSPGLTGVNEQFF. The CDR3 region has the DNA TGTGCCAGCAGTCCGGGCCTAACAGGAGTCAATGAGCAGTTCTTC.

This chain connects TRBV27 to TRBJ2-1; 8 bases line up with TRBD1. The V gene end was trimmed by 4 bases and the J gene end by 3 bases; junction bases not matched to a gene: 5. Germline CDR1 MNHEY, CDR2 SMNVEV (reference sequence). The CDR3 length is 15 residues. For the CDR3, the DNA is TGTGCCAGCAGTTCAGGGGGCGGTTTCTACAATGAGCAGTTCTTC. The encoded protein is CASSSGGGFYNEQFF.

The chain employs TRBV11-2 and TRBJ1-2; D may be TRBD1 (6 bases). V was pared by 0 bases and J by 6 bases, with 8 bases between. The germline CDR1 and CDR2 sequences are SGHAT and FQNNGV. The CDR3 has 13 amino acids. The CDR3 loop is CASSLDPGDGYTF. As DNA, the CDR3 is TGTGCCAGCAGCTTAGACCCAGGGGATGGCTACACCTTC.

The V call is TRBV21-1, the J call TRBJ1-2; the table's D call of TRBD1 was not tested on the DNA. TRBV21-1 is a known pseudogene. The CDR3 length is 13 residues. The CDR3 protein is CASIAGVPYGYTF. The CDR3 DNA sequence: TGTGCCAGCATCGCAGGGGTGCCCTATGGCTACACCTTC.

The J gene is TRBJ2-2, the V gene TRBV11-2, with D maybe TRBD2 (6 bases). V was clipped by 0 bases and J by 6 bases, with 17 bases between them. The germline V gene encodes CDR1 SGHAT and CDR2 FQNNGV. The CDR3 is 17 amino acids. Here the CDR3 DNA reads TGTGCCAGCAGCTTAGATATCGGGACTCCTCTCTCCGGGGAGCTGTTTTTT. Translation: CASSLDIGTPLSGELFF.

The chain links TRBV29-1 to TRBJ2-3, with a weak D call TRBD2 (6 bases). This CDR3 comprises 12 residues. V was pared by 3 bases and J by 6 bases, with 10 bases between. Per germline, CDR1 SQVTM and CDR2 ANQGSEA. The CDR3 DNA sequence: TGCAGCGTTGAGGGTGGGGGGGATACGCAGTATTTT. It codes for CSVEGGGDTQYF.

The J gene is TRBJ2-3, the V gene TRBV7-9; 8 bases are shared with TRBD1. This CDR3 is built from 15 residues. Germline-derived CDR1 and CDR2 are SEHNR and FQNEAQ (reference sequence). V was pared by 2 bases and J by 2 bases, with 3 bases of the junction left unmatched. Here the CDR3 reads CASSLPGQDTDTQYF. CDR3 coding DNA: TGTGCCAGCAGCTTACCGGGACAGGACACAGATACGCAGTATTTT.

V and J are TRBV27 and TRBJ1-1; the D is unclear. The CDR3 length is 15 residues. V shed 2 bases and J shed 0 bases, with 10 bases lying between them. Germline V CDR1 and CDR2: MNHEY, SMNVEV (reference sequence). The CDR3 region has the DNA TGTGCCAGCAGTTTAGTAGGCCTGATGAACACTGAAGCTTTCTTT. Protein product: CASSLVGLMNTEAFF.

This chain joins TRBV6-5 and TRBJ1-5; D ambiguous. Between the trimmed V and J ends, which lost 3 bases and 3 bases, there was a span of 9 bases. CDR3 length: 14 amino acids. CDR1 and CDR2 from the germline V gene are MNHEY and SVGAGI. DNA of the CDR3: TGTGCCAGCAGTTATTCCCGGTACAATCAGCCCCAGCATTTT. It encodes CASSYSRYNQPQHF.

The table lists this clone with a count of one. The J gene is TRBJ2-7, the V gene TRBV5-4; D could derive from TRBD1 or TRBD2 (5 bases each). Between the trimmed V and J ends, which lost 10 bases and 1 base, there was a span of 18 bases. The CDR3 contains 14 residues. Germline CDR1 and CDR2: SGHNT and YYREEE (reference sequence). The CDR3 DNA is TGTGCCGGAAACCGGGACGGCTCATCCTACGAGCAGTACTTC. It translates to CAGNRDGSSYEQYF.

CDR3 nucleotide sequence: TGTGCCAGCAGCCCTCGGAGAGGAGGATTAGCCAAAAACATTCAGTACTTC. It is translated as CASSPRRGGLAKNIQYF. V and J are TRBV7-6 and TRBJ2-4; D possibly corresponds to TRBD2 (5 bases). Germline CDR1 reads SGHVS; CDR2 reads FNYEAQ. V lost 5 bases, J lost 0 bases, and 17 bases lay in between. The CDR3 runs to 17 residues.

The chain uses TRBV27 and TRBJ1-1; 9 bases are a match to TRBD1. Trimming at V came to 6 bases and at J to 4 bases, leaving 6 bases not matched to a gene. Germline lookup yields CDR1 MNHEY and CDR2 SMNVEV (reference sequence). The CDR3 runs to 14 residues. The CDR3 sequence is CASSEGTGSTEAFF. CDR3 in DNA: TGTGCCAGCAGCGAGGGGACAGGGTCCACTGAAGCTTTCTTT.

This chain joins TRBV6-5 and TRBJ2-2; D gene unclear. This CDR3 has 14 residues. V gave up 2 bases and J gave up 4 bases, with 8 bases separating them. Germline lookup yields CDR1 MNHEY and CDR2 SVGAGI. CDR3 nucleotide sequence: TGTGCCAGCAGTTACCTATTTGGCACCGGGGAGCTGTTTTTT. Protein: CASSYLFGTGELFF.

The CDR3 spells CASSVRGLYEQYF. The DNA for the CDR3 is TGTGCCAGCAGTGTCCGGGGGCTCTACGAGCAGTACTTC. V and J are TRBV2 and TRBJ2-7, with D perhaps matching TRBD1 or TRBD2 (6 bases each). Germline V gene sequence: CDR1 SNHLY, CDR2 FYNNEI. CDR3 size: 13 residues. V was cut by 4 bases and J by 3 bases, with 10 bases left in between. Together with reference TRBV2 and TRBJ2-7, the CDR3 gives the full variable domain: EPEVTQTPSHQVTQMGQEVILRCVPISNHLYFYWYRQILGQKVEFLVSFYNNEISEKSEIFDDQFSVERPDGSNFTLKIRSTKLEDSAMYFCASSVRGLYEQYFGPGTRLTVT.

A single count supports this clone. The chain uses TRBV4-1 and TRBJ1-5, with TRBD1 as a possible D gene (5 bases). Trimming cost V 0 bases and J 7 bases, with 10 bases left between them. Germline CDR1 MGHRA, CDR2 YSYEKL. This CDR3 is built from 14 residues. CDR3 in amino acids: CASSQERRGQPQHF. As DNA, the CDR3 is TGCGCCAGCAGCCAAGAAAGAAGGGGCCAGCCCCAGCATTTT.